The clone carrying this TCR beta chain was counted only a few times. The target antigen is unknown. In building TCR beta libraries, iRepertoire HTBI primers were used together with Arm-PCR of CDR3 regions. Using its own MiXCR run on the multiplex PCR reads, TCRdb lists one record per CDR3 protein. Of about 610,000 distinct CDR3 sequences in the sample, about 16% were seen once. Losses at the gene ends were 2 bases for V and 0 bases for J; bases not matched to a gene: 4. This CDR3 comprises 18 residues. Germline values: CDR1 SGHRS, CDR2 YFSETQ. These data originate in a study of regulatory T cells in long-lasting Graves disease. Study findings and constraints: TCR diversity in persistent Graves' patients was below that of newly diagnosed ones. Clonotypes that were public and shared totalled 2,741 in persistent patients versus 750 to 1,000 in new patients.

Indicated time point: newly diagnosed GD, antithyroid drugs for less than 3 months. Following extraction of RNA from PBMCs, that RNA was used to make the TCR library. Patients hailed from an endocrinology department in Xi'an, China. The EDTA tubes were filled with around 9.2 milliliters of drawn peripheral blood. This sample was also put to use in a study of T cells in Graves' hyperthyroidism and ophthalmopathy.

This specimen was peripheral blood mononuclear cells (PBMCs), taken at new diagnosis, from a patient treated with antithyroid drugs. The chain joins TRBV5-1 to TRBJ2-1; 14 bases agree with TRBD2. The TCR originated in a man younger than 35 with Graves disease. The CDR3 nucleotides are TGCGCCAGCAGCTTCACCGGGACTAGCGGGAGCTCCTACAATGAGCAGTTCTTC. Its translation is CASSFTGTSGSSYNEQFF.